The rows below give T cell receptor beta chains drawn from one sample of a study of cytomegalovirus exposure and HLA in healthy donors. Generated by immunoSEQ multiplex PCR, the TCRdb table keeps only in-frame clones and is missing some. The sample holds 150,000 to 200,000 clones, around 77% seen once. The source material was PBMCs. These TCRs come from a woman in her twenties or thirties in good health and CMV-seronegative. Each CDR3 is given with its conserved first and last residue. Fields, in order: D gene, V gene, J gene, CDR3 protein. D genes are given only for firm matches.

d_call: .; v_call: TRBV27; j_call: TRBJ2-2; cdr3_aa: CASSLLRFWDKPDTGELFF
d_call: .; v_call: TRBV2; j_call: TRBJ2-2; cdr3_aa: CASSPSNTGELFF
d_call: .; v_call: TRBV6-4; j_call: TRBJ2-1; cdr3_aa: CASSRTGEGGYNEQFF
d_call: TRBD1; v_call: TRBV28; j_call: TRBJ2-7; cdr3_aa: CASSLSQGAAEQYF
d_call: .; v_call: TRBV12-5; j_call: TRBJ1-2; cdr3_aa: CASGLPRQGNPSYGYTF
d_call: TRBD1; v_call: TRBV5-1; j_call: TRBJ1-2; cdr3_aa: CASSPPGTAYGYTF
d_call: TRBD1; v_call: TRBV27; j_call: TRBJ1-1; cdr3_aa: CASSPWTGSVNTEAFF
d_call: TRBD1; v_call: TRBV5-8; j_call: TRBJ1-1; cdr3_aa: CASSRDQGTGKRYTEAFF
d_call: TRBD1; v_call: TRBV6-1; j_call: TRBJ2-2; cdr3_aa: CASTPGQGDTGELFF
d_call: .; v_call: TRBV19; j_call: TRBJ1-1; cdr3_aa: CASSYYSTRNTEAFF
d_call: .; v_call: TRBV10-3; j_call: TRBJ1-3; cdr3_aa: CAISRQVGLDTIYF
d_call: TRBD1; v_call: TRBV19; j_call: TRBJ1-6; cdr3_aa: CASRLTGTVKLFPLHF
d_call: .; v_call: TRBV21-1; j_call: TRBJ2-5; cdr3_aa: CASSKIFAVLPGTTGGTQYF
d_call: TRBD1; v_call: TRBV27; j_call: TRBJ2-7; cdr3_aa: CASSWDRGRGSYEQYF
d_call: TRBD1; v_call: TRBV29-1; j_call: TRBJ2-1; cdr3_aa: CSVLRQGADNEQFF
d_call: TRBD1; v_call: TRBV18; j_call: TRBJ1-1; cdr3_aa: CASSPTGGRGNTEAFF
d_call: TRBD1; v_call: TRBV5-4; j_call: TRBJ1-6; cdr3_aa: CASSPQPDRDSPLHF
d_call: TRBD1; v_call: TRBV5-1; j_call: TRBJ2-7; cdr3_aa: CASSLGDRGSYEQYF
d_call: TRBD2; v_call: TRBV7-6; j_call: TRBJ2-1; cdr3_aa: CASSLALLGLGPNEQFF
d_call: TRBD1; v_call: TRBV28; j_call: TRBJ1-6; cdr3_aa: CASSLPGQNYNSPLHF
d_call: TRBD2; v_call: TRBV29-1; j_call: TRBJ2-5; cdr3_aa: CSVRGTSGDGETQYF
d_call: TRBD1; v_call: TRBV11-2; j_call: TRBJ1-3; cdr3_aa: CASSYTGGSGNTIYF
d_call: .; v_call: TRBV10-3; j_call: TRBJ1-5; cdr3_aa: CAISESRSNQPQHF
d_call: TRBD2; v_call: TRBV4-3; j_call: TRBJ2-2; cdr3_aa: CASSQPEGLADPGELFF
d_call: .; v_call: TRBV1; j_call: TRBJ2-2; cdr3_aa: CTSWTSGGKDTGELFF
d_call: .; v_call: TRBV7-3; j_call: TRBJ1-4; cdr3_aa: CASSPRAGVREKLFF
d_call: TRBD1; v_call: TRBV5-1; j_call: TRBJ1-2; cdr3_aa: CASSSTGTGNYGYTF
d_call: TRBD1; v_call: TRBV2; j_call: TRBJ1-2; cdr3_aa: CASSGSGTAFYSGYPF
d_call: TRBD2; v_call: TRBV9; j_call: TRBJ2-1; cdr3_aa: CASSGLAGYNEQFF
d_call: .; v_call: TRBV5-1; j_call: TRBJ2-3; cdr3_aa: CASSKTGATMTDTQYF
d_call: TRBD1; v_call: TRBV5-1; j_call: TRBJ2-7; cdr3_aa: CASSLGTGRYEQYF